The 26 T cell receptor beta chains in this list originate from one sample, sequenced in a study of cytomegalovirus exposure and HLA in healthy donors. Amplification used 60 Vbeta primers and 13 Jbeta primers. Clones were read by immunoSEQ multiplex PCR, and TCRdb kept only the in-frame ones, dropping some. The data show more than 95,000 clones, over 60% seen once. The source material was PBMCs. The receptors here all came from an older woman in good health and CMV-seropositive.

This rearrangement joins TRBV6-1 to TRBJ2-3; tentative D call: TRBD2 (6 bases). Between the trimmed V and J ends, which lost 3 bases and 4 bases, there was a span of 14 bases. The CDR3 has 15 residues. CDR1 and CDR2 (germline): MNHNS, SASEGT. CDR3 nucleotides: TGTGCCAGCAGTGACCGGGGAGGTCGGGCAGATACGCAGTATTTT. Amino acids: CASSDRGGRADTQYF.

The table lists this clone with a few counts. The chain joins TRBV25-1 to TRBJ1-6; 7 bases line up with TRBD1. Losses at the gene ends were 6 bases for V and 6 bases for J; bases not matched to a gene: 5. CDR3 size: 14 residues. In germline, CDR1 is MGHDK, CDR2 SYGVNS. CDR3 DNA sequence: TGTGCCAGCAGCCCCAGGGGGAGTAATTCACCCCTCCACTTT. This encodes CASSPRGSNSPLHF.

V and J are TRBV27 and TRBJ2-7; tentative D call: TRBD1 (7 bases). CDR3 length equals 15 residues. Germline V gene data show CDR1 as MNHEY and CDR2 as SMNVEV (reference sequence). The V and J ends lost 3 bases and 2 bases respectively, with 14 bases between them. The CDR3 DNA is TGTGCCAGCAGTTTCGGGCAGGGGGGAACCTACGAGCAGTACTTC. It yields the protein CASSFGQGGTYEQYF.

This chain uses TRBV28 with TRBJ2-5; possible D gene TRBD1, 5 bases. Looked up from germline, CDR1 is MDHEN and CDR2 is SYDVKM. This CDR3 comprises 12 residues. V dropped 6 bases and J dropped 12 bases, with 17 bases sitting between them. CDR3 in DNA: TGTGCCAGCAGCCCGACAGTGAAGGTGGAGTACTTC. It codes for CASSPTVKVEYF. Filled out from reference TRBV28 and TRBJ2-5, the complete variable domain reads DVKVTQSSRYLVKRTGEKVFLECVQDMDHENMFWYRQDPGLGLRLIYFSYDVKMKEKGDIPEGYSVSREKKERFSLILESASTNQTSMYLCASSPTVKVEYFGPGTRLLVL.

Here the CDR3 reads CASSLGSGQFF. The CDR3 coding sequence is TGTGCCAGCAGCTTGGGGTCGGGGCAGTTCTTC. The genes are TRBV5-4 and TRBJ2-1; no clear D. The CDR3 spans 11 residues. Trimming shortened V by 0 bases and J by 12 bases, and 7 bases separated the two germline ends. CDR1 SGHNT and CDR2 YYREEE come from the germline V gene (reference sequence).

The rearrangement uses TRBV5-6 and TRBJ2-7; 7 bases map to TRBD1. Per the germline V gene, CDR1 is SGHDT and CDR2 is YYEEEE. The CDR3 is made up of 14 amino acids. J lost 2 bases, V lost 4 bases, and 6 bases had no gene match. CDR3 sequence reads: CASSQGEGPYEQYF. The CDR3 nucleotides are TGTGCCAGCAGCCAGGGGGAAGGCCCCTACGAGCAGTACTTC.

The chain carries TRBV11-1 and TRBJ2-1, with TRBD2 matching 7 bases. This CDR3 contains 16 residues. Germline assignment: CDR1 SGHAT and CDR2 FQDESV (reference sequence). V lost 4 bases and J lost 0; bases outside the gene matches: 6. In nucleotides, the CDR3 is TGTGCCAGCAGCTGGGGGGGTCCAAGCTCCTACAATGAGCAGTTCTTC. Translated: CASSWGGPSSYNEQFF.

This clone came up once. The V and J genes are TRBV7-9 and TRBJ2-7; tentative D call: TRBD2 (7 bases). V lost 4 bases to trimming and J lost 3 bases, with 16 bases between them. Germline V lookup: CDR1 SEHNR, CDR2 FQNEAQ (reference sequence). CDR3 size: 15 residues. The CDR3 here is CASSSGGREIYEQYF. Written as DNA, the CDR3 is TGTGCCAGCAGCTCCGGGGGGCGAGAGATCTACGAGCAGTACTTC.

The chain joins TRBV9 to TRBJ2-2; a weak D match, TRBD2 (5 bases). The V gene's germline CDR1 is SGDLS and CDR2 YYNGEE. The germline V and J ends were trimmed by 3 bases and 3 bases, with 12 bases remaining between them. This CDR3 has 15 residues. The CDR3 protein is CASSESGAHTGELFF. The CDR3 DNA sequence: TGTGCCAGCAGCGAGAGCGGTGCGCACACCGGGGAGCTGTTTTTT.

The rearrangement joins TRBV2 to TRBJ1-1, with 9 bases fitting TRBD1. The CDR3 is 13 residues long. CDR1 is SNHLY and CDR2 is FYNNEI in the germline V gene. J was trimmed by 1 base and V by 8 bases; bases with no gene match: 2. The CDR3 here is CASGGQGNTEAFF. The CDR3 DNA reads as TGTGCCAGCGGGGGACAGGGGAACACTGAAGCTTTCTTT.

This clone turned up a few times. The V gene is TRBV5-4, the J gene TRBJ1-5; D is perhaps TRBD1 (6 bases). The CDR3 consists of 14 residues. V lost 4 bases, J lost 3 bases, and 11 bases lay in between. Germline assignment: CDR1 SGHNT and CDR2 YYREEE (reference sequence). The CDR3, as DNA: TGTGCCAGCAGCCCGGCGGGGGCCAATCAGCCCCAGCATTTT. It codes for CASSPAGANQPQHF.

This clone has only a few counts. Here the CDR3 DNA reads TGCGCCAGCAGCCATTTTCAGCGGGGGGGCACAGATACGCAGTATTTT. This codes for CASSHFQRGGTDTQYF. J is TRBJ2-3 and V is TRBV5-1; 9 bases are shared with TRBD2. Germline V gene data show CDR1 as SGHRS and CDR2 as YFSETQ. The CDR3 extends over 16 amino acids. V was clipped by 4 bases and J by 1 base; unmatched bases: 7.

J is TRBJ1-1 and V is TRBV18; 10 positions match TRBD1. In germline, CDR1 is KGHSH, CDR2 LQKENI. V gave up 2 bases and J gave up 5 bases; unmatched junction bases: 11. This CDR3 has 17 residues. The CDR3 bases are TGTGCCAGCTCACCAGCGACAGGGGGCTTGGAGTATACTGAAGCTTTCTTT. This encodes CASSPATGGLEYTEAFF.

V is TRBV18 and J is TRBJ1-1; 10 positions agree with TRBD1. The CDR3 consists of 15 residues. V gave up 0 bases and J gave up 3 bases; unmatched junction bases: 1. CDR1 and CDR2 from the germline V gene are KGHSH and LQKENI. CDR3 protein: CASSPPDRGYTEAFF. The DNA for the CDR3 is TGTGCCAGCTCACCACCGGACAGGGGGTACACTGAAGCTTTCTTT.

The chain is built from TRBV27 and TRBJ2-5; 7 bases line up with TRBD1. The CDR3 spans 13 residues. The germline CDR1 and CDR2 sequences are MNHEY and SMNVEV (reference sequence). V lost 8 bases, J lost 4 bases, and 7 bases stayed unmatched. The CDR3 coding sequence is TGTGCCAGCCGAGGGGGCGGATCAGAGACCCAGTACTTC. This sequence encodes CASRGGGSETQYF.

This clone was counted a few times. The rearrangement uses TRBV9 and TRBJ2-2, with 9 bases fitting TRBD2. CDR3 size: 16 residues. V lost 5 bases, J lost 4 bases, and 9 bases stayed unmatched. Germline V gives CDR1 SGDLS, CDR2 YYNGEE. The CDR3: CASSQSGGLVTGELFF. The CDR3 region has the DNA TGTGCCAGCAGTCAAAGCGGGGGGCTAGTCACCGGGGAGCTGTTTTTT.

The CDR3 DNA reads TGTGCCAGCAGTGGAAGTGGTGGCCCAAGCACAGATACGCAGTATTTT. It encodes CASSGSGGPSTDTQYF. The V and J genes are TRBV25-1 and TRBJ2-3; no firm D call. There are 16 residues in the CDR3. Germline lookup yields CDR1 MGHDK and CDR2 SYGVNS. The ends were cut back, 4 bases at V and 0 bases at J, with 14 bases in the middle.

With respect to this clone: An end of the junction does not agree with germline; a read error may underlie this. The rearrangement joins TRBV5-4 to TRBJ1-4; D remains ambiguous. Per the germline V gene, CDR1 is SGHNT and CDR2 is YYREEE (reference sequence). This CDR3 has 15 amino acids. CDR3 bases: TGCGCCAGCAGCCCGACTGGATCAACTAATGAAAAACTGTTTTTT. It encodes CASSPTGSTNEKLFF.

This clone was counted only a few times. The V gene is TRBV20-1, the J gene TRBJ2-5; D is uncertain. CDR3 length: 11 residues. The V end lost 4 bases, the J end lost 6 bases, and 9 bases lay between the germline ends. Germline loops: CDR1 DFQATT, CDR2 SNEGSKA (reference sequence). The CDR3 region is CSAKSPKTQYF. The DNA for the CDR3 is TGCAGTGCTAAGAGCCCTAAGACCCAGTACTTC.

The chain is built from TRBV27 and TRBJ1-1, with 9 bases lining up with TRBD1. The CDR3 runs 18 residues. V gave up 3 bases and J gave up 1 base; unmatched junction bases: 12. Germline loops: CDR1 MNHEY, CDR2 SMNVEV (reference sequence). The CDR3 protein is CASSLTADRGFGNTEAFF. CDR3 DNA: TGTGCCAGCAGTTTGACTGCGGACAGGGGTTTTGGGAACACTGAAGCTTTCTTT.

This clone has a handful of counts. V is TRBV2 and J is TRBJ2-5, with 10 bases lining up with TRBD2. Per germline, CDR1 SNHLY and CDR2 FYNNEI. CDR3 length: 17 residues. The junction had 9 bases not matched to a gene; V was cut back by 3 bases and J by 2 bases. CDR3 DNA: TGTGCCAGCAGTGACGGGGGTTCTAGCGGGAGACAAGAGACCCAGTACTTC. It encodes CASSDGGSSGRQETQYF.

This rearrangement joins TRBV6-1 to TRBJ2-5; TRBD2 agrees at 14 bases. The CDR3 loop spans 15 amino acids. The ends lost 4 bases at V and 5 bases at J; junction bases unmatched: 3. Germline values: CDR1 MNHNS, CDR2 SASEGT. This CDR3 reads CASSAGLAGDETQYF. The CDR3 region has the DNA TGTGCCAGCAGTGCGGGACTAGCGGGAGACGAGACCCAGTACTTC.

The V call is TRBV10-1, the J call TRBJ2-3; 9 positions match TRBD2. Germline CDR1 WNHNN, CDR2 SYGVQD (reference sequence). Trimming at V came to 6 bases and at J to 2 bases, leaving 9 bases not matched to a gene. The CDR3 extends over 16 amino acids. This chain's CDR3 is CASRGLGTSPTDTQYF. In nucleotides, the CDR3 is TGCGCCAGCAGGGGCCTAGGGACTAGCCCCACAGATACGCAGTATTTT.

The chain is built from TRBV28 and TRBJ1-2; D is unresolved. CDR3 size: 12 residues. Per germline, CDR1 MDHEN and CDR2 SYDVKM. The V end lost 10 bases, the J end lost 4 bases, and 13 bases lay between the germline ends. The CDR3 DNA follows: TGTGCCACCTCAAGACAAAGCTATGGCTACACCTTC. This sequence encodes CATSRQSYGYTF.

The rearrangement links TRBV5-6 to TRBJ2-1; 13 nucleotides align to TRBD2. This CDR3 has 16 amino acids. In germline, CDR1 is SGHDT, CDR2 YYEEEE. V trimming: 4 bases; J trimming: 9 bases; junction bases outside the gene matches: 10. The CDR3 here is CASSRGLAGFYGEQFF. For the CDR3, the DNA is TGTGCCAGCAGCAGGGGACTAGCGGGGTTCTATGGTGAGCAGTTCTTC.

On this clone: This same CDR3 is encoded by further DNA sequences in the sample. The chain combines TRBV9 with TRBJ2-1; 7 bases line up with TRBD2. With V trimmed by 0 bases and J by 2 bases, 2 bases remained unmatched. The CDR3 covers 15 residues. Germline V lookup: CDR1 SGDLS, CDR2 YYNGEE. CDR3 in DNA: TGTGCCAGCAGCGTAGGTGCGGGGGCCTACAATGAGCAGTTCTTC. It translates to CASSVGAGAYNEQFF.